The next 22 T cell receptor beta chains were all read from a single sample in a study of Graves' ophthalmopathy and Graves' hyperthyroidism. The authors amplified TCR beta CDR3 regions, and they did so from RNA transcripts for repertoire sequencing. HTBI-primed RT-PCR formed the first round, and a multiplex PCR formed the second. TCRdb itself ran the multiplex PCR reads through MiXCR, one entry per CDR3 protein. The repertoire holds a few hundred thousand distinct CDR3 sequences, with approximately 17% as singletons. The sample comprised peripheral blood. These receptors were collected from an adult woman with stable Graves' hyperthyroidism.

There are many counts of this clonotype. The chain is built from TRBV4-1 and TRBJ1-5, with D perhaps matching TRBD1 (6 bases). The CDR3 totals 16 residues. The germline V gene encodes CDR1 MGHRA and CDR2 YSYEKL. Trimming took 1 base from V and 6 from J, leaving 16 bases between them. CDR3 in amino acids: CASSQGRGGSLQPQHF. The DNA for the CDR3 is TGCGCCAGCAGCCAAGGGCGGGGGGGCAGTCTTCAGCCCCAGCATTTT.

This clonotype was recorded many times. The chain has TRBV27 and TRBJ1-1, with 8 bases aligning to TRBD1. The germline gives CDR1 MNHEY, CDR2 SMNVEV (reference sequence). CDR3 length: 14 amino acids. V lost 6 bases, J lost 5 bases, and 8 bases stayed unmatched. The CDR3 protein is CASRGGQGSTEAFF. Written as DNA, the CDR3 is TGTGCCAGCAGGGGTGGACAGGGCAGTACTGAAGCTTTCTTT.

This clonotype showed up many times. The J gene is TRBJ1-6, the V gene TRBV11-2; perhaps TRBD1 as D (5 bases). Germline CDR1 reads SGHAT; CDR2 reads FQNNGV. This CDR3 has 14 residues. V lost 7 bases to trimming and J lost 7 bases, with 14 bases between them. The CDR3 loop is CASNLRGPNSPLHF. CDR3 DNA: TGTGCCAGCAACCTAAGGGGCCCAAATTCACCCCTCCACTTT.

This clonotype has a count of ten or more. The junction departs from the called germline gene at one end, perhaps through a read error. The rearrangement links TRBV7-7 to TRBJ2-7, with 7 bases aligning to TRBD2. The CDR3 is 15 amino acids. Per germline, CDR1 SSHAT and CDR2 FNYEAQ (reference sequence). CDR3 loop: CASSLDRGGQYEQYF. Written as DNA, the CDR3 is TGTGCTAGCAGCTTGGATCGGGGAGGGCAATACGAGCAGTACTTC.

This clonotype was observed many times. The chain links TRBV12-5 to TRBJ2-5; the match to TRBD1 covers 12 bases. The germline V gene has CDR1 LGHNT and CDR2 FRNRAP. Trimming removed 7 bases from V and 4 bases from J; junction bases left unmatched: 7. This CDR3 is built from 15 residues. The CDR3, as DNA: TGTGCTAGTGTTAAGGGACAGGGGGCGGGAGAGACCCAGTACTTC. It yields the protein CASVKGQGAGETQYF. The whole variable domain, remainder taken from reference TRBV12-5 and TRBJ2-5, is DARVTQTPRHKVTEMGQEVTMRCQPILGHNTVFWYRQTMMQGLELLAYFRNRAPLDDSGMPKDRFSAEMPDATLATLKIQPSEPRDSAVYFCASVKGQGAGETQYFGPGTRLLVL.

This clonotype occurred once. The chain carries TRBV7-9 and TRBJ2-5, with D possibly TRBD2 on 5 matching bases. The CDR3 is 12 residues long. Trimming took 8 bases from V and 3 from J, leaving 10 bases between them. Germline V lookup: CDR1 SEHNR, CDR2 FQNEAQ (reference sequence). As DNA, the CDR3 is TGTGCCAGCCTTCTCGGGAAAGAGACCCAGTACTTC. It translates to CASLLGKETQYF.

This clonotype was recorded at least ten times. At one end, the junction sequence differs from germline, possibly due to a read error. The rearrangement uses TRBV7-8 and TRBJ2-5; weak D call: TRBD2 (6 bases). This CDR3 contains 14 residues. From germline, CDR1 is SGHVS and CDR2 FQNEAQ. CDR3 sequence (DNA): TGTGCCAGCAGCCGACTGGACTACCAAAAGACCCAGTACTTC. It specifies CASSRLDYQKTQYF.

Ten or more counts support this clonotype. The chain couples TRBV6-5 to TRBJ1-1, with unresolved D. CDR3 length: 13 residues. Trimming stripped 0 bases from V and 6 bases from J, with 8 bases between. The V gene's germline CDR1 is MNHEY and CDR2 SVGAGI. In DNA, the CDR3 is TGTGCCAGCAGTTACTCGTATTGGGCTGAAGCTTTCTTT. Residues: CASSYSYWAEAFF.

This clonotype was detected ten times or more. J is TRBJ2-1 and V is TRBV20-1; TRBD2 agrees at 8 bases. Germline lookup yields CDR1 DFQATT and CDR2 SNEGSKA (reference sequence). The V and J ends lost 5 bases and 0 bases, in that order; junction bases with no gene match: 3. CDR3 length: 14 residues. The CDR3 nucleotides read TGCAGTGCTGCGGGGGGCCGCTCCTACAATGAGCAGTTCTTC. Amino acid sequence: CSAAGGRSYNEQFF.

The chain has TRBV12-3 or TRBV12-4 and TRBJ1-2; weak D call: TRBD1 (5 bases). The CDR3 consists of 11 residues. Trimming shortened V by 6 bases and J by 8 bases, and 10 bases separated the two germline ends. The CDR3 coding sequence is TGTGCCAGCAGCACACGGGGCGGCTACACCTTC. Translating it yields CASSTRGGYTF.

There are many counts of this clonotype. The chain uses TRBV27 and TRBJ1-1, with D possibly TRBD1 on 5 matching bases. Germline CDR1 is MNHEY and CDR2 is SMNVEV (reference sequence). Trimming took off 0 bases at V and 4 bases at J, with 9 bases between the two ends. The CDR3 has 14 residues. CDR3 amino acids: CASSLSGRGTEAFF. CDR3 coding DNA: TGTGCCAGCAGTTTATCTGGGAGGGGCACTGAAGCTTTCTTT.

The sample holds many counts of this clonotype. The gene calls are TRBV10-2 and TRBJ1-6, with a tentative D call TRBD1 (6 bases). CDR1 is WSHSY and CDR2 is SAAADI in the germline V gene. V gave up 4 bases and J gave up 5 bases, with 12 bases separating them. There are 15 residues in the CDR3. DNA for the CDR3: TGCGCCAGCAGTGTCGGGGGCACTCATAATTCACCCCTCCACTTT. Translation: CASSVGGTHNSPLHF.

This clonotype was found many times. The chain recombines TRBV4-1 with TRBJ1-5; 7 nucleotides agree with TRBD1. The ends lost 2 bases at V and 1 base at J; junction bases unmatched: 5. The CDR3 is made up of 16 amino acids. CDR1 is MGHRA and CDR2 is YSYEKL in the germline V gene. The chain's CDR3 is CASSQRPDRSNQPQHF. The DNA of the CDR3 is TGCGCCAGCAGCCAACGCCCGGACAGGAGCAATCAGCCCCAGCATTTT.

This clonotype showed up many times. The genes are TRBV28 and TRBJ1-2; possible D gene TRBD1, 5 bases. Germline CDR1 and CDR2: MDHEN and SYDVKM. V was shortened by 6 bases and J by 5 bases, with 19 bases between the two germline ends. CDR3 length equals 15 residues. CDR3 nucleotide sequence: TGTGCCAGCAGCCTGGAGCAGGGTTTGGAATATGGCTACACCTTC. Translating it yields CASSLEQGLEYGYTF.

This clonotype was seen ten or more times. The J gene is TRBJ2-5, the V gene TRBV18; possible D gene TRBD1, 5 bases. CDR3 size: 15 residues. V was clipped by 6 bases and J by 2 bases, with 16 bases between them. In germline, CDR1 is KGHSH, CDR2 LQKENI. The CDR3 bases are TGTGCCAGCTCCAAGCTGGTAGGGGCGCAAGAGACCCAGTACTTC. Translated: CASSKLVGAQETQYF.

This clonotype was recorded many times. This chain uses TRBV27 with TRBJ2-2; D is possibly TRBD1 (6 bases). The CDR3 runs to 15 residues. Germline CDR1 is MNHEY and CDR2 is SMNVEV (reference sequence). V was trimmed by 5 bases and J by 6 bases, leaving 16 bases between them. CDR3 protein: CASSKTGFKPGELFF. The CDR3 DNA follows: TGTGCCAGCAGTAAAACAGGGTTTAAGCCCGGGGAGCTGTTTTTT.

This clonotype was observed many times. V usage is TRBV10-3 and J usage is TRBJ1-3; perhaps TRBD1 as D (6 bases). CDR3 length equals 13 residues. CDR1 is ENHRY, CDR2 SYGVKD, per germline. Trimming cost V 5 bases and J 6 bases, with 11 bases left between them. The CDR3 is CAISLDRENTIYF. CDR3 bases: TGTGCCATCAGTTTGGACAGAGAAAACACCATATATTTT.

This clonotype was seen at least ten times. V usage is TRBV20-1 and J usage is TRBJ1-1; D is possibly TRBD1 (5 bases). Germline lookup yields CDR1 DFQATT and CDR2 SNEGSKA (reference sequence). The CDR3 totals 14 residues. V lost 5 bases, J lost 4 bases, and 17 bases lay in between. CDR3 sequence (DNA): TGCAGTGCTCCCACAGCGGGGCCCGGCACTGAAGCTTTCTTT. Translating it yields CSAPTAGPGTEAFF.

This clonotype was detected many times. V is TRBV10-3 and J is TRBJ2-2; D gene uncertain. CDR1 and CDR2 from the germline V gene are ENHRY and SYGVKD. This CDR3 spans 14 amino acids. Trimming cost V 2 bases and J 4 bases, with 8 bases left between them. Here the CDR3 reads CAISEGEFTGELFF. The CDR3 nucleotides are TGTGCCATCAGTGAGGGGGAATTCACCGGGGAGCTGTTTTTT.

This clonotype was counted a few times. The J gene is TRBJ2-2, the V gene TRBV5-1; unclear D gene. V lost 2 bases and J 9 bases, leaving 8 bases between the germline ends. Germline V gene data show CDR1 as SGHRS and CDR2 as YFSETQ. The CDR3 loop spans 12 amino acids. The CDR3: CASSFNTRELFF. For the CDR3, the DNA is TGCGCCAGCAGCTTTAATACCAGGGAGCTGTTTTTT.

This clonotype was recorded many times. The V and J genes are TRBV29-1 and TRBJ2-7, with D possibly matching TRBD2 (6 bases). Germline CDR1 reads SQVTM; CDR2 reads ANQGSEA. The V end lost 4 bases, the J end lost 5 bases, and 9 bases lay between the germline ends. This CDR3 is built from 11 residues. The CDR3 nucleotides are TGCAGCGTTGTTGCTAGCGACGAGCAGTACTTC. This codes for CSVVASDEQYF.

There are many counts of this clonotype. This chain's CDR3 is CASSQGLAALYEQYF. The CDR3 DNA sequence: TGCGCCAGCAGCCAAGGGCTAGCAGCCCTGTACGAGCAGTACTTC. The gene calls are TRBV4-1 and TRBJ2-7; a possible D gene is TRBD2 (5 bases). The V end lost 1 base, the J end lost 4 bases, and 14 bases lay between the germline ends. CDR3 size: 15 residues. Germline CDR1 is MGHRA and CDR2 is YSYEKL.